These 12 T cell receptor beta chains were sequenced from one sample in a study of blood T cell repertoires in COVID-19. Sequenced by immunoSEQ multiplex PCR; TCRdb stores in-frame clones only, minus some. The table records 150,000 to 200,000 clones, approximately 86% of them present only once. Sequencing was carried out using peripheral blood. The source is a man in his forties with active or convalescent COVID-19.

The genes are TRBV29-1 and TRBJ1-1; D possibly corresponds to TRBD1 (6 bases). Trimming stripped 4 bases from V and 0 bases from J, with 9 bases between. Germline CDR1 reads SQVTM; CDR2 reads ANQGSEA. The CDR3 covers 13 residues. The CDR3 nucleotides read TGCAGCGTTGGGGACAAGGTGAACACTGAAGCTTTCTTT. It codes for CSVGDKVNTEAFF.

The V call is TRBV6-5, the J call TRBJ1-1; D perhaps matches TRBD1 (6 bases). CDR1 is MNHEY and CDR2 is SVGAGI in the germline V gene. Trimming stripped 8 bases from V and 1 base from J, with 11 bases between. The CDR3 has 13 amino acids. CDR3 coding DNA: TGTGCCAGCGGGCACAGGGAGAACACTGAAGCTTTCTTT. Translating gives CASGHRENTEAFF.

The CDR3 DNA reads TGTGCCAGCAGCGTAGCGGGGGGGGCCTACTACGAGCAGTACTTC. Amino acids: CASSVAGGAYYEQYF. The chain has TRBV9 and TRBJ2-7, with 8 bases fitting TRBD2. The CDR3 extends over 15 amino acids. V shed 0 bases, J shed 3 bases, and the junction held 5 bases outside the gene matches. Germline loops: CDR1 SGDLS, CDR2 YYNGEE. The variable domain in full, completed from reference TRBV9 and TRBJ2-7, reads DSGVTQTPKHLITATGQRVTLRCSPRSGDLSVYWYQQSLDQGLQFLIQYYNGEERAKGNILERFSAQQFPDLHSELNLSSLELGDSALYFCASSVAGGAYYEQYFGPGTRLTVT.

This clone was seen once. V usage is TRBV3-1 (or the pseudogene TRBV3-2) and J usage is TRBJ2-6; possibly TRBD1 for D (6 bases). From germline, CDR1 is LGHDT and CDR2 YNNKEL (reference sequence). The CDR3 is 16 amino acids. With 4 bases removed from V and 3 bases from J, the gap between germline ends came to 13 bases. The CDR3 loop reads CASSPVTGIGANVLTF. The CDR3 region has the DNA TGTGCCAGCAGCCCCGTAACAGGGATTGGGGCCAACGTCCTGACTTTC.

The chain carries TRBV5-1 and TRBJ1-1; D ambiguous. This CDR3 spans 14 amino acids. In germline, CDR1 is SGHRS, CDR2 YFSETQ. Trimming removed 5 bases at V and 0 bases at J, with 11 bases between. CDR3: CASRTEGVNTEAFF. In nucleotides, the CDR3 is TGCGCCAGCAGAACGGAGGGAGTGAACACTGAAGCTTTCTTT.

This clone turned up a few times. The CDR3 DNA is TGTGCCACCCGGGACAGGGGGACCTACGAGCAGTACTTC. Its translation: CATRDRGTYEQYF. The rearrangement uses TRBV28 and TRBJ2-7; 11 bases line up with TRBD1. CDR3 size: 13 residues. After removal of 10 bases from V and 2 bases from J, the junction contained 4 bases not matched to a gene. Germline assignment: CDR1 MDHEN and CDR2 SYDVKM.

The CDR3 DNA reads TGCAGCGTTGACGTGACAGGGGTTAGCGAGCAGTACTTC. Its protein is CSVDVTGVSEQYF. The chain couples TRBV29-1 to TRBJ2-7; 8 nucleotides match TRBD1. Looked up from germline, CDR1 is SQVTM and CDR2 is ANQGSEA. This CDR3 has 13 amino acids. With V trimmed by 3 bases and J by 6 bases, 7 bases remained unmatched.

The chain employs TRBV11-2 and TRBJ1-1, with TRBD1 matching 7 bases. Trimming cost V 4 bases and J 6 bases; bases outside gene matches: 5. The CDR3 is made up of 13 amino acids. The germline V gene has CDR1 SGHAT and CDR2 FQNNGV. CDR3 amino acids: CASSSGTVSEAFF. The CDR3, as DNA: TGTGCCAGCAGCTCCGGGACAGTTTCTGAAGCTTTCTTT.

The J gene is TRBJ2-1, the V gene TRBV11-2; D perhaps matches TRBD1 (5 bases). Trimming pared 1 base from V and 6 bases from J, leaving 7 bases between. The CDR3 has 13 amino acids. Germline CDR1 is SGHAT and CDR2 is FQNNGV. CDR3 DNA: TGTGCCAGCAGCTTAGGGCAGGGCAATGAGCAGTTCTTC. It codes for CASSLGQGNEQFF.

The genes are TRBV19 and TRBJ2-7, with no clear D. Looked up from germline, CDR1 is LNHDA and CDR2 is SQIVND (reference sequence). Trimming pared 4 bases from V and 3 bases from J, leaving 13 bases between. The CDR3 is made up of 14 amino acids. The CDR3 region is CASSRTLVSYEQYF. The CDR3 DNA follows: TGTGCCAGTAGTAGAACCCTCGTGAGCTACGAGCAGTACTTC.

The table lists this clone with a few counts. V gene TRBV6-2 or TRBV6-3 combines with J gene TRBJ1-1; 9 nucleotides agree with TRBD1. The CDR3 has 13 amino acids. CDR1 and CDR2 from the germline V gene are MNHEY and SVGEGT. J lost 5 bases, V lost 6 bases, and 4 bases had no gene match. CDR3 nucleotides: TGTGCCAGCAGGTACAGGGGGCGAACTGAAGCTTTCTTT. This translates into CASRYRGRTEAFF.

This clone was counted once. The CDR3 loop is CASSQVDRVSHGYTF. The CDR3 nucleotides are TGTGCCAGCAGCCAAGTCGACAGGGTGAGTCATGGCTACACCTTC. The rearrangement uses TRBV3-1 (or the pseudogene TRBV3-2) and TRBJ1-2; TRBD1 agrees at 7 bases. The CDR3 consists of 15 residues. Trimming at V came to 1 base and at J to 6 bases, leaving 8 bases not matched to a gene. The V gene's germline CDR1 is LGHDT and CDR2 YNNKEL (reference sequence).